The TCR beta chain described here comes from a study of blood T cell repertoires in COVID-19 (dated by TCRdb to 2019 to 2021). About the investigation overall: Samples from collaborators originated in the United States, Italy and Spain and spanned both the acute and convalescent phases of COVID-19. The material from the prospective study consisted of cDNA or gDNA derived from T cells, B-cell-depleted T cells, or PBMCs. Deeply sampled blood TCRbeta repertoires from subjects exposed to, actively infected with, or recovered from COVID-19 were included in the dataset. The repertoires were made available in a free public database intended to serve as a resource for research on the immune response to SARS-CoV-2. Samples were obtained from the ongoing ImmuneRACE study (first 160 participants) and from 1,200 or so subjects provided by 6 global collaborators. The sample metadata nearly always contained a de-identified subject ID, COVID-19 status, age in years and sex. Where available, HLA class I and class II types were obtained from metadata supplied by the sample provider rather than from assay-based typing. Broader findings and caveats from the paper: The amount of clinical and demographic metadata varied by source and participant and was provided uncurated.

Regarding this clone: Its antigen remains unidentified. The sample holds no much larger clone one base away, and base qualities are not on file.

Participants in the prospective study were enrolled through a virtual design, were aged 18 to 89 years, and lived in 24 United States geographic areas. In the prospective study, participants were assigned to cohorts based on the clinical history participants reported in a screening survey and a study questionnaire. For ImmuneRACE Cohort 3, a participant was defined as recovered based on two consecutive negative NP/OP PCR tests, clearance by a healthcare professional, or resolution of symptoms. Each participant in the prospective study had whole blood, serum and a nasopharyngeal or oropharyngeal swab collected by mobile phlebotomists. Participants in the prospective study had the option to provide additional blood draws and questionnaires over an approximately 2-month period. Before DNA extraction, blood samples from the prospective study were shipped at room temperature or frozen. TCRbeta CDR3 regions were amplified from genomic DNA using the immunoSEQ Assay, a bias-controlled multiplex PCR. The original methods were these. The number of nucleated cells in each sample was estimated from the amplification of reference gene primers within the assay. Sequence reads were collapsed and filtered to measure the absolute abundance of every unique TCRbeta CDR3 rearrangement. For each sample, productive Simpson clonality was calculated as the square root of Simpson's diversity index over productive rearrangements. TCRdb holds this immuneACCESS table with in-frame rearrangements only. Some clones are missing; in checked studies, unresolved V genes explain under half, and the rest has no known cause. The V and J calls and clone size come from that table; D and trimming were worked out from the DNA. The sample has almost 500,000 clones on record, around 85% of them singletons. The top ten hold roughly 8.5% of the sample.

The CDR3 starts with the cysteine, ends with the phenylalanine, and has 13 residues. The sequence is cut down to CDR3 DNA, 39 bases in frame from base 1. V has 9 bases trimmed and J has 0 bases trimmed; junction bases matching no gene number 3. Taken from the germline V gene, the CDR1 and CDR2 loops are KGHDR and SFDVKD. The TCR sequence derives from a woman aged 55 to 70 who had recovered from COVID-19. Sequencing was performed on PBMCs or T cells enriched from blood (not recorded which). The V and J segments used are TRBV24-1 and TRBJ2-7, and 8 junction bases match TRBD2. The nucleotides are TGTGCCACCCGCGGGGGGCCCTCCTACGAGCAGTACTTC. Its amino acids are CATRGGPSYEQYF.